The present T cell receptor beta chain was sequenced within a study of blood T cell repertoires in COVID-19. The wider study: From T cells, B-cell-depleted T cells, or PBMCs came the material, which was cDNA or gDNA.

Patients at the Seattle site were enrolled during active infection and followed longitudinally. J lost 5 bases, V lost 6 bases, and 9 bases had no gene match. The CDR3 sequence is 15 residues long. The germline CDR1 and CDR2 sequences are MDHEN and SYDVKM. Authors' analysis steps: Estimation of nucleated cell counts relied on the amplification of reference gene primers. Clones were read by immunoSEQ multiplex PCR, and TCRdb kept only the in-frame ones, dropping some. V and J calls and clone size follow that table, whereas D and trimming were derived from the DNA. Altogether approximately 300,000 clones are present, around 90% being singletons, with the ten largest covering about 7%.

The sequenced material came from peripheral blood. The receptor was isolated from a woman in her 30s with COVID-19, enrolled during active disease. V and J are TRBV28 and TRBJ2-1; 8 positions agree with TRBD2. The chain's CDR3 is CASSPTSATHNEQFF. The CDR3 DNA follows: TGTGCCAGCAGCCCGACTAGCGCTACTCACAATGAGCAGTTCTTC. The full variable domain, rest sourced from reference TRBV28 and TRBJ2-1, is DVKVTQSSRYLVKRTGEKVFLECVQDMDHENMFWYRQDPGLGLRLIYFSYDVKMKEKGDIPEGYSVSREKKERFSLILESASTNQTSMYLCASSPTSATHNEQFFGPGTRLTVL.